The present entry profiles one T cell receptor beta chain with its context. Antigen specificity is unknown. Whole-study results and caveats: Greatest tumor Treg TCR overlap was with tumor naive CD4+ cells.

V dropped 5 bases and J dropped 7; count of bases not matched to a gene: 10. The CDR3 is made up of 15 amino acids. Germline V gives CDR1 SGHTA, CDR2 FQGNSA. MiXCR, run by TCRdb on the 5' RACE reads, gives a single entry per CDR3 protein. This table holds roughly 54,000 distinct CDR3 sequences, approximately 17% found once. The TCR sequence derives from a female donor with breast cancer. The chain employs TRBV7-2 and TRBJ2-1; 8 nucleotides match TRBD2. The sample was naive CD4+ T cells sorted from blood. Subset given: naive CD4+ T cells, CD4+CD45RA+CD25-. The CDR3 protein is CASSIGSGRGNEQFF. The DNA of the CDR3 is TGTGCCAGCAGCATAGGAAGCGGGAGAGGGAATGAGCAGTTCTTC.